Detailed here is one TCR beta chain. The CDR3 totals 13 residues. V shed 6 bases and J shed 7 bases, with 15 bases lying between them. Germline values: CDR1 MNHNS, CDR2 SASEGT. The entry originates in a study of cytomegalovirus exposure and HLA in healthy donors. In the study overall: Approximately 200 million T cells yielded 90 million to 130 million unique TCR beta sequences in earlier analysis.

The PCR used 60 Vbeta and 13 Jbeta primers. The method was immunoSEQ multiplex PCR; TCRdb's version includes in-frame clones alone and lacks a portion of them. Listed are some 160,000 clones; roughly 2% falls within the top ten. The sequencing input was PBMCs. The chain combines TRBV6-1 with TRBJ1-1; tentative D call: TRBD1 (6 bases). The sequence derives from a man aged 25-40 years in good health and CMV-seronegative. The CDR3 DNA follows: TGTGCCAGCAGCTTCGGGACATCTGTTGAAGCTTTCTTT. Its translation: CASSFGTSVEAFF.